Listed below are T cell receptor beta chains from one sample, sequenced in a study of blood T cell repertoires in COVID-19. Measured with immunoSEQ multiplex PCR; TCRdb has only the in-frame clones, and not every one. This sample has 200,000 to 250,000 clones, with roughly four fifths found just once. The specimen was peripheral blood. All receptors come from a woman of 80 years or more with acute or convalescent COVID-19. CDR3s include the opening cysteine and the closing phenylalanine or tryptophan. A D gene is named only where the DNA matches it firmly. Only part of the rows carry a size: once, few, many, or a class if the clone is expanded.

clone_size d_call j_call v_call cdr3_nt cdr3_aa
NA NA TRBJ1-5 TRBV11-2 TGTGCCAGCAGTCGCACGACAGGCCCAAATCAGCCCCAGCATTTT CASSRTTGPNQPQHF
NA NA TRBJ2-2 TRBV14 TGTGCCAGCAGCCAAGCTTTGACTACCGGGGAGCTGTTTTTT CASSQALTTGELFF
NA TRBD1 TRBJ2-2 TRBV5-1 TGCGCCAGCAGCACCTGGACAGGGAACACCGGGGAGCTGTTTTTT CASSTWTGNTGELFF
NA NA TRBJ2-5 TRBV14 TGTGCCAGCAGCCGCTCATCCCCGGGGGTTCAAGAGACCCAGTACTTC CASSRSSPGVQETQYF
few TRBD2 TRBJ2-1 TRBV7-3 TGTGCCAGCAGCCGGAGCGGGAGGGGAGGCAATGAGCAGTTCTTC CASSRSGRGGNEQFF
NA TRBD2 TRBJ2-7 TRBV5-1 TGCGCCAGCAGCTTGCGGTCTAGCGGGGGGGCCGAGCAGTACTTC CASSLRSSGGAEQYF
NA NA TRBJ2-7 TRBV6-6 TGTGCCAGCAGCCTCGCCGTTGGCAGGGGCCTTCCGGAGCAGTACTTC CASSLAVGRGLPEQYF
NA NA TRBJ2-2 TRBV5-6 TGTGCCAGCAGCGGAGGGAACACCGGGGAGCTGTTTTTT CASSGGNTGELFF
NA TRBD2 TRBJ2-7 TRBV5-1 TGCGCCAGCAGCTTGGCGTCGGGGGGGTCTTATTCCTTTCGTGCCGAGCAGTACTTC CASSLASGGSYSFRAEQYF
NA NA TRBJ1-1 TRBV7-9 TGTGCCAGCAGACCCCTGACAGGGAACACTGAAGCTTTCTTT CASRPLTGNTEAFF
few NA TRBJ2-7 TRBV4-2 TGTGCCAGCAGCCAAGATGACAGATCCTACGAGCAGTACTTC CASSQDDRSYEQYF
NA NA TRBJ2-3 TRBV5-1 TGCGCCAGCAGCGTGTCCGGGACGGGGACAACAGATACGCAGTATTTT CASSVSGTGTTDTQYF
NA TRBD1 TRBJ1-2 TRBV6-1 TGTGCCAGCAGTGCATCTGAGACAGGGGCCCTCTATGGCTACACCTTC CASSASETGALYGYTF
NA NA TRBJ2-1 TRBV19 TGTGCCAGTAGTATAGTCCGTAGCTACAATGAGCAGTTCTTC CASSIVRSYNEQFF
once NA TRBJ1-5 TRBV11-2 TGTGCCAGCAGCTTCAGTGGTAGCAATCAGCCCCAGCATTTT CASSFSGSNQPQHF
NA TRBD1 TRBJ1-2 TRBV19 TGTGCCAGTAGTATAGCTGGACAGGGGAACTATGGCTACACCTTC CASSIAGQGNYGYTF
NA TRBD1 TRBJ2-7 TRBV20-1 TGCAGTGCCCGATGGGACAGACAGTACTTC CSARWDRQYF
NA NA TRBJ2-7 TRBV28 TGTGCCAGCAGGGGAGCGGTCTACGAGCAGTACTTC CASRGAVYEQYF
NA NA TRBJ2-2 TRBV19 TGTGCCAGTAGTATAGTTCTTAACACCGGGGAGCTGTTTTTT CASSIVLNTGELFF
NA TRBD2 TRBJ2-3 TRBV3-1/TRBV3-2 TGTGCCAGCAGCCAAGTGGTCTGCAGCGGGGATAGCACAGATACGCAGTATTTT CASSQVVCSGDSTDTQYF
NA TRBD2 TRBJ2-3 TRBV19 TGTGCCAGCCAAGAGCGGGGAAGCACAGATACGCAGTATTTT CASQERGSTDTQYF
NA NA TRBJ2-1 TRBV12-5 TGTGCTAGTGGTTCCGGACGAGGACTTTACAATGAGCAGTTCTTC CASGSGRGLYNEQFF
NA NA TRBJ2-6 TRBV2 TGTGCCAGCAGTGGAGAAAACTCTGGGGCCAACGTCCTGACTTTC CASSGENSGANVLTF
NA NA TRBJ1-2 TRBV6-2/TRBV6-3 TGTGCCAGCAGTCGAACAGGGCGCAACTATGGCTACACCTTC CASSRTGRNYGYTF
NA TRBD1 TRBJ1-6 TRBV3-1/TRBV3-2 TGTGCCAGCAGCCTCGGACAGGGGGCGACTAATTCACCCCTCCACTTT CASSLGQGATNSPLHF
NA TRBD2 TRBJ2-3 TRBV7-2 TGTGCCAGCAGCCCAGGAGGGCTAGCGGGTCTCACATATACGCAGTATTTT CASSPGGLAGLTYTQYF
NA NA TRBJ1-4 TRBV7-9 TGTGCCAGCAGCTCATTCGGGTTGACAACTAATGAAAAACTGTTTTTT CASSSFGLTTNEKLFF
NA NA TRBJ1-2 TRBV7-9 TGTGCCAGCAGCCACGAGACAGCCTCCTATGGCTACACCTTC CASSHETASYGYTF
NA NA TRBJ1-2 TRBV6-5 TGTGCCAGCAGTTACCGGGGGGGGAGTTATGGCTACACCTTC CASSYRGGSYGYTF
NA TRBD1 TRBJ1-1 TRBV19 TGTGCCAGTAGTACTGGGGACAGGCTGGTTGAAGCTTTCTTT CASSTGDRLVEAFF
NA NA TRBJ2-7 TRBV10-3 TGTGCCATCAGTGAGTCGAATCAGATCTACGAGCAGTACTTC CAISESNQIYEQYF
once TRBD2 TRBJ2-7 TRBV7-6 TGTGCCAGCGGACCTAGCGGGATAGGTTACGAGCAGTACTTC CASGPSGIGYEQYF
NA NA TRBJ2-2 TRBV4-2 TGTGCCAGCAGCCAAGATCTTCGTCAGGGAGGTGGCACCGGGGAGCTGTTTTTT CASSQDLRQGGGTGELFF
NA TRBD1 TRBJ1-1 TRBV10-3 TGTGCCGCCCAGGGGGCGACTATGAACACTGAAGCTTTCTTT CAAQGATMNTEAFF
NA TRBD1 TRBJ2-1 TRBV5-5 TGTGCCAGCAGTAATCGTCAGGGGGTTTACAATGAGCAGTTCTTC CASSNRQGVYNEQFF
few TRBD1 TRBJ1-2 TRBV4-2 TGTGCCAGCAGCCAAGATTCAGGGGGCTTCAACTATGGCTACACCTTC CASSQDSGGFNYGYTF
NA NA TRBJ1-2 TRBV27 TGTGCCAGCAGTCCCACCAGGGACTATGGCTACACCTTC CASSPTRDYGYTF
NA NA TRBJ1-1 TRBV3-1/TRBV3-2 TGTGCCAGCAGCCACCGCCGGGTGAACACTGAAGCTTTCTTT CASSHRRVNTEAFF
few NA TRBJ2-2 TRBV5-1 TGCGCCAGCAGCCGGAGGGGAGAGAGAGGGCAGCTCGGCGGGGAGCTGTTTTTT CASSRRGERGQLGGELFF
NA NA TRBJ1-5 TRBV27 TGTGCCAGTACAGGGTCCGGTAATCAGCCCCAGCATTTT CASTGSGNQPQHF